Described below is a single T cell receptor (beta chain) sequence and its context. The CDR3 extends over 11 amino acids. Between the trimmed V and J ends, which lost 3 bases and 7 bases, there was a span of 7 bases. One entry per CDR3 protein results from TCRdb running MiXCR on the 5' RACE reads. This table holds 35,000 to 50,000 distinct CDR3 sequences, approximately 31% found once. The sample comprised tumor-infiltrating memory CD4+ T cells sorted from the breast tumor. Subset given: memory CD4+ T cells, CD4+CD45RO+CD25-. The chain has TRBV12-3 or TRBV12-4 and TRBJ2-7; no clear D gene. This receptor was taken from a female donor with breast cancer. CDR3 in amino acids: CASSFLDEQYF. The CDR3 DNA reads TGTGCCAGCAGTTTCCTAGATGAGCAGTACTTC.